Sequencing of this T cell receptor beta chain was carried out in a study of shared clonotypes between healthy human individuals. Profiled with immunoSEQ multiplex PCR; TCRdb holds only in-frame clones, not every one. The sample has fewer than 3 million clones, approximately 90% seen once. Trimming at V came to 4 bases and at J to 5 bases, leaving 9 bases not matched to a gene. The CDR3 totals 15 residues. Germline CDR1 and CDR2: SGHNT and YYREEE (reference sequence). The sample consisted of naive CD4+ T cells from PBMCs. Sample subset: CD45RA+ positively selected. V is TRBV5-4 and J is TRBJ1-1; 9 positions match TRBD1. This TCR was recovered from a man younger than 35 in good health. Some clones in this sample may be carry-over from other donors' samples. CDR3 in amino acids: CASSNPQGARTEAFF. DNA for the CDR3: TGTGCCAGCAGCAACCCACAGGGGGCGCGGACTGAAGCTTTCTTT.